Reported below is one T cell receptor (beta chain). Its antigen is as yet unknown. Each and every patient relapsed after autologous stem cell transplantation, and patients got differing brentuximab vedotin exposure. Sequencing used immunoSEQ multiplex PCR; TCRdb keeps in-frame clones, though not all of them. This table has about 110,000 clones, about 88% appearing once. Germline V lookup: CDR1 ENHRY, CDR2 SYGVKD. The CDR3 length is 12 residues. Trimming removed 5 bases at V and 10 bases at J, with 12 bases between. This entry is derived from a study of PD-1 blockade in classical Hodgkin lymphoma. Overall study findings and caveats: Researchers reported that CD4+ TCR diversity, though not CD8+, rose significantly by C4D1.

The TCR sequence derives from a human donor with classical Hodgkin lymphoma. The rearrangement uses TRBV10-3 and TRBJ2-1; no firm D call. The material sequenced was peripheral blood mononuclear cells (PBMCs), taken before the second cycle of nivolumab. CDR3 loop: CAISSGGEEQFF. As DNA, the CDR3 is TGTGCCATCAGTTCGGGTGGCGAGGAGCAGTTCTTC.